Shown below are 11 T cell receptor beta chains from a single sample sequenced in a study of T-cell memory formation after mild COVID-19. TCRdb recomputed calls from the 5' RACE reads with MiXCR, one row per CDR3 protein. The table shows 300,000 to 350,000 distinct CDR3 sequences, with roughly 19% occurring only once. Material: PBMCs or a T cell subset sorted from them (not recorded which). These receptors were collected from a man in his late teens or twenties who had mild COVID-19 (a few samples of this study predate the infection). Cell type and time point are not known.

In its sample, this clonotype was seen a few times. The chain joins TRBV11-1 to TRBJ2-1; TRBD1 is a possible D gene (6 bases). The CDR3 consists of 14 residues. With 3 bases removed from V and 1 base from J, the gap between germline ends came to 7 bases. Per the germline V gene, CDR1 is SGHAT and CDR2 is FQDESV (reference sequence). This CDR3 reads CASSFDRSYNEQFF. Here the CDR3 DNA reads TGTGCCAGCAGCTTTGACAGGTCCTACAATGAGCAGTTCTTC.

V and J are TRBV27 and TRBJ1-5, with 9 positions matching TRBD1. Per germline, CDR1 MNHEY and CDR2 SMNVEV (reference sequence). Unmatched junction bases numbered 9, after V lost 5 bases and J lost 7 bases. CDR3 length: 15 residues. CDR3 DNA sequence: TGTGCCAGCAGTCCGGGACAGGGAAATTACCAGCCCCAGCATTTT. Protein product: CASSPGQGNYQPQHF.

The chain has TRBV2 and TRBJ2-6; D gene uncertain. The CDR3 spans 14 residues. Looked up from germline, CDR1 is SNHLY and CDR2 is FYNNEI. V lost 4 bases and J 3 bases, leaving 7 bases between the germline ends. CDR3 sequence (DNA): TGTGCCAGCAGTGTGGGGAATGGGGCCAACGTCCTGACTTTC. Protein product: CASSVGNGANVLTF.

This clonotype was seen more than once but under ten times. The chain combines TRBV4-3 with TRBJ2-3; 7 bases fit TRBD1. The CDR3 loop spans 15 amino acids. Germline CDR1 and CDR2: LGHNA and YSLEER. Trimming took 0 bases from V and 6 from J; bases not matched to a gene: 6. CDR3 nucleotides: TGCGCCAGCAGCCAAGATTACAGGGGTGAGGATACGCAGTATTTT. The encoded protein is CASSQDYRGEDTQYF.

The rearrangement joins TRBV7-2 to TRBJ1-5; perhaps TRBD1 as D (5 bases). The CDR3 is 12 amino acids. V lost 3 bases and J 9 bases, leaving 9 bases between the germline ends. CDR1 and CDR2 from the germline V gene are SGHTA and FQGNSA. The CDR3 DNA reads as TGTGCCAGCAGCTTCAGGGACGGGCCCCAGCATTTT. Its protein is CASSFRDGPQHF. The variable domain in full, completed from reference TRBV7-2 and TRBJ1-5, reads GAGVSQSPSNKVTEKGKDVELRCDPISGHTALYWYRQSLGQGLEFLIYFQGNSAPDKSGLPSDRFSAERTGGSVSTLTIQRTQQEDSAVYLCASSFRDGPQHFGDGTRLSIL.

In this sample, this clonotype turned up many times. The CDR3 sequence: CASRKDRENGYTF. CDR3 DNA: TGTGCCAGCAGGAAGGACAGGGAGAATGGCTACACCTTC. The J gene is TRBJ1-2, the V gene TRBV2, with 8 bases matching TRBD1. Germline CDR1 reads SNHLY; CDR2 reads FYNNEI. V dropped 6 bases and J dropped 6; count of bases not matched to a gene: 6. The CDR3 loop spans 13 amino acids.

This clonotype was observed at least ten times. The CDR3 bases are TGTGCCAGCAGCTTAGGACTAGGGAATGAGCAGTTCTTC. As protein: CASSLGLGNEQFF. The chain is built from TRBV7-2 and TRBJ2-1; a weak D match, TRBD2 (6 bases). Trimming took off 1 base at V and 7 bases at J, with 8 bases between the two ends. Germline CDR1 is SGHTA and CDR2 is FQGNSA. CDR3 size: 13 residues.

V and J are TRBV20-1 and TRBJ2-1; D tentatively fits TRBD1 or TRBD2 (5 bases each). The V end lost 2 bases, the J end lost 0 bases, and 14 bases lay between the germline ends. Germline CDR1 DFQATT, CDR2 SNEGSKA (reference sequence). This CDR3 spans 16 amino acids. The CDR3 loop is CSARSPEGSSYNEQFF. The CDR3 region has the DNA TGCAGTGCTAGATCCCCTGAGGGGAGCTCCTACAATGAGCAGTTCTTC.

V usage is TRBV5-1 and J usage is TRBJ1-4; D might be TRBD1 (5 bases). The CDR3 totals 12 residues. Trimming left V 3 bases short and J 7 bases short, with 7 bases between. Germline values: CDR1 SGHRS, CDR2 YFSETQ. CDR3 sequence: CASSSQGEKLFF. CDR3 in DNA: TGCGCCAGCAGCTCCCAGGGTGAAAAACTGTTTTTT.

This rearrangement joins TRBV24-1 to TRBJ2-3, with D possibly TRBD1 on 6 matching bases. Looked up from germline, CDR1 is KGHDR and CDR2 is SFDVKD. Between the trimmed V and J ends, which lost 4 bases and 0 bases, there was a span of 7 bases. The CDR3 is made up of 14 amino acids. CDR3 loop: CATSDTGSTDTQYF. The CDR3 nucleotides read TGTGCCACCAGTGACACAGGGAGCACAGATACGCAGTATTTT.

This clonotype was seen at least ten times. The genes are TRBV7-2 and TRBJ2-5; possibly TRBD1 for D (7 bases). This CDR3 has 13 residues. CDR1 and CDR2 from the germline V gene are SGHTA and FQGNSA. With 6 bases removed from V and 5 bases from J, the gap between germline ends came to 13 bases. This CDR3 reads CASSRQGGETQYF. In DNA, the CDR3 is TGTGCCAGCAGTCGACAGGGAGGCGAGACCCAGTACTTC.